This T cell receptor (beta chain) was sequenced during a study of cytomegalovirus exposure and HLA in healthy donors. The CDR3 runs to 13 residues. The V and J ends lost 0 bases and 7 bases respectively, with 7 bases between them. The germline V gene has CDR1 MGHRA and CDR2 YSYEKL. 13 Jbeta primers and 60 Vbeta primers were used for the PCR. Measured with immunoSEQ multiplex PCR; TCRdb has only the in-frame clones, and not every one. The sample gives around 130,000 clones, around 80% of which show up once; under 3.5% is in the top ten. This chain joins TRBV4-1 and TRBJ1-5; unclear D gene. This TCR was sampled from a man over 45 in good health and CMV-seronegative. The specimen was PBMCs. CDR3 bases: TGCGCCAGCAGCCAAGACCCGCGGCAGCCCCAGCATTTT. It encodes CASSQDPRQPQHF.